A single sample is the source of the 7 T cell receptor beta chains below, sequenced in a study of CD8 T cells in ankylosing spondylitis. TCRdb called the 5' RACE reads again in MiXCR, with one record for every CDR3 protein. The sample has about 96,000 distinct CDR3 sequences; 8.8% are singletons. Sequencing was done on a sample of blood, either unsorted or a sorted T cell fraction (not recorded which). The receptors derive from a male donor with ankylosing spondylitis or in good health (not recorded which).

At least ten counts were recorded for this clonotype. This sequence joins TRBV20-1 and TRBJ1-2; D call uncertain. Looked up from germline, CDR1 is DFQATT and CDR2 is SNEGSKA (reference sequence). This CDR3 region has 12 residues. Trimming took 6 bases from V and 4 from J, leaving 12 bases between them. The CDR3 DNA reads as TGCAGTGCCAATATCCGGCCCTATGGCTACACCTTC. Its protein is CSANIRPYGYTF.

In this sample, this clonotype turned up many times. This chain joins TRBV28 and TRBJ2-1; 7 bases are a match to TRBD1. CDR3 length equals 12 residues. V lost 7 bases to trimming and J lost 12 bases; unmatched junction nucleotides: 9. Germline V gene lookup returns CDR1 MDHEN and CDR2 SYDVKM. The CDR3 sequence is CASNIPGQPQFF. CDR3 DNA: TGTGCCAGCAACATACCGGGACAGCCGCAGTTCTTC.

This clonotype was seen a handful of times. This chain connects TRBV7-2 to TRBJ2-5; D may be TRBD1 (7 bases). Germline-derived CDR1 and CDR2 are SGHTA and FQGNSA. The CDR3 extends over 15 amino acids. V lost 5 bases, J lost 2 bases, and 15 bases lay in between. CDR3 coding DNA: TGTGCCAGCAGCGCGGGGACAGTACTTCAAGAGACCCAGTACTTC. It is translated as CASSAGTVLQETQYF.

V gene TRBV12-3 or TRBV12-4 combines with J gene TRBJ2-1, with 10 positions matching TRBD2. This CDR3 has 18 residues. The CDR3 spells CTRSFAIQRGGRRNEQFF. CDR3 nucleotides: TGTACCCGCAGTTTTGCTATTCAGCGGGGGGGCCGTAGGAATGAGCAGTTCTTC.

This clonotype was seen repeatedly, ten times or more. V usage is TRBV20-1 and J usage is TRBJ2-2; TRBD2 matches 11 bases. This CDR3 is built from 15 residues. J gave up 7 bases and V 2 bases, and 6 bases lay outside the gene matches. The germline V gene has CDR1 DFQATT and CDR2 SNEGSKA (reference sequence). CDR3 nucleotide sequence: TGCAGTGCTAGATCGGCTAGCGGGGGGAGCGGGGAGCTGTTTTTT. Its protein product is CSARSASGGSGELFF.

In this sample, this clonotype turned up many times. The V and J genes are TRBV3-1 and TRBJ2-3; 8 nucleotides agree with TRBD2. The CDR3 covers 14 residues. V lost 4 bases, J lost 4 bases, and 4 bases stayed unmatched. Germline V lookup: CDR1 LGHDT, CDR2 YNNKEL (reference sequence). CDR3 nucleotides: TGTGCCAGCAGCCTCGGGGGGGGCGCAGATACGCAGTATTTT. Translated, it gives CASSLGGGADTQYF.

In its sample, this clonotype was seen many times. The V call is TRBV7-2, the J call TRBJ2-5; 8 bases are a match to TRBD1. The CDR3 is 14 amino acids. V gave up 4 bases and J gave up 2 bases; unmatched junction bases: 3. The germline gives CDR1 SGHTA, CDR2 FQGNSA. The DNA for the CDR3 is TGTGCCAGCAGCTCAAACAGGGGGCAAGAGACCCAGTACTTC. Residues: CASSSNRGQETQYF. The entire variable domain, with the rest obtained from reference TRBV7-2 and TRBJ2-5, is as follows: GAGVSQSPSNKVTEKGKDVELRCDPISGHTALYWYRQSLGQGLEFLIYFQGNSAPDKSGLPSDRFSAERTGGSVSTLTIQRTQQEDSAVYLCASSSNRGQETQYFGPGTRLLVL.